These 11 T cell receptor beta chains share one sample of origin, sequenced in a study of PD-1 blockade in classical Hodgkin lymphoma. Each patient's relapse followed autologous stem cell transplantation, and brentuximab vedotin exposure varied. Using immunoSEQ multiplex PCR, the repertoire was profiled, and TCRdb retains in-frame clones only, with some absent. The data hold tens of thousands of clones, with less than 80% observed a single time. The material sequenced was peripheral blood mononuclear cells (PBMCs), taken before the second cycle of nivolumab. These TCRs come from a human donor with classical Hodgkin lymphoma.

Worth noting for this clone: At one end, the junction sequence differs from germline, possibly due to a read error. This chain links TRBV2 with TRBJ2-5, with TRBD1 matching 8 bases. The germline V gene encodes CDR1 SNHLY and CDR2 FYNNEI. This CDR3 has 11 amino acids. The CDR3 sequence is CASTDPGQEDF. Here the CDR3 DNA reads TGTGCCAGCACTGACCCGGGACAGGAAGACTTC. Looking up the rest from reference TRBV2 and TRBJ2-5 gives the full variable domain: EPEVTQTPSHQVTQMGQEVILRCVPISNHLYFYWYRQILGQKVEFLVSFYNNEISEKSEIFDDQFSVERPDGSNFTLKIRSTKLEDSAMYFCASTDPGQEDFGPGTRLLVL.

This rearrangement joins TRBV6-1 to TRBJ1-5; D is perhaps TRBD1 (5 bases). V gave up 7 bases and J gave up 5 bases, with 12 bases separating them. The CDR3 length is 13 residues. CDR1 MNHNS and CDR2 SASEGT come from the germline V gene. Here the CDR3 DNA reads TGTGCCAGCACCCCCATGGGGGATCAGCCCCAGCATTTT. Translation: CASTPMGDQPQHF.

This chain uses TRBV5-6 with TRBJ1-2, with D maybe TRBD1 (5 bases). V was clipped by 1 base and J by 3 bases, with 10 bases between them. The CDR3 contains 14 residues. Germline assignment: CDR1 SGHDT and CDR2 YYEEEE. Here the CDR3 reads CASSLSGAYYGYTF. The CDR3 DNA is TGTGCCAGCAGCTTGTCTGGGGCGTACTATGGCTACACCTTC.

This chain links TRBV9 with TRBJ1-5, with a tentative D call TRBD1 (5 bases). The germline V gene encodes CDR1 SGDLS and CDR2 YYNGEE. This CDR3 is built from 15 residues. V was pared by 4 bases and J by 3 bases, with 14 bases between. The CDR3, as DNA: TGTGCCAGCAGCCCCGGGACGTCGGACAATCAGCCCCAGCATTTT. Translation: CASSPGTSDNQPQHF.

The rearrangement links TRBV5-6 to TRBJ1-1; 7 nucleotides agree with TRBD1. The CDR3 extends over 13 amino acids. V was clipped by 6 bases and J by 1 base; unmatched bases: 3. In germline, CDR1 is SGHDT, CDR2 YYEEEE. The CDR3 nucleotides read TGTGCCAGCACCCGGGACAGGAACACTGAAGCTTTCTTT. It codes for CASTRDRNTEAFF.

J is TRBJ2-5 and V is TRBV6-1, with D unclear. Between the trimmed V and J ends, which lost 8 bases and 5 bases, there was a span of 15 bases. Germline CDR1 and CDR2: MNHNS and SASEGT. The CDR3 consists of 13 residues. The CDR3 bases are TGTGCCAGCCAAAAGACTCCGGAGGAGACCCAGTACTTC. Amino acid sequence: CASQKTPEETQYF.

The chain uses TRBV28 and TRBJ1-2; possibly TRBD1 for D (6 bases). This CDR3 region has 14 residues. The V end lost 2 bases, the J end lost 5 bases, and 12 bases lay between the germline ends. Germline V gives CDR1 MDHEN, CDR2 SYDVKM. CDR3 region: CASSLRRGRYGYTF. The DNA of the CDR3 is TGTGCCAGCAGTTTACGACGGGGGCGTTATGGCTACACCTTC.

The CDR3 nucleotides are TGCAGCGTTACCGAACAGGGGGCGGTGCAGTATTTT. It codes for CSVTEQGAVQYF. V gene TRBV29-1 combines with J gene TRBJ2-3; the match to TRBD1 covers 9 bases. V lost 5 bases to trimming and J lost 11 bases; unmatched junction nucleotides: 8. The CDR3 covers 12 residues. Germline loops: CDR1 SQVTM, CDR2 ANQGSEA.

This clone turned up a few times. The rearrangement uses TRBV9 and TRBJ1-3; D is unresolved. The CDR3 loop spans 15 amino acids. Looked up from germline, CDR1 is SGDLS and CDR2 is YYNGEE. Deletions cut 4 bases from V and 0 bases from J, with 11 bases between. CDR3 sequence (DNA): TGTGCCAGCAGCCCCAACCCGGACTCTGGAAACACCATATATTTT. This sequence encodes CASSPNPDSGNTIYF.

The chain joins TRBV6-5 to TRBJ1-4; 9 bases align to TRBD1. Unmatched junction bases numbered 3, after V lost 4 bases and J lost 0 bases. This CDR3 comprises 16 residues. Germline V gives CDR1 MNHEY, CDR2 SVGAGI. CDR3 in DNA: TGTGCCAGCAGTTCAAGACAGGGGGCAACTAATGAAAAACTGTTTTTT. Its translation is CASSSRQGATNEKLFF.

The chain employs TRBV19 and TRBJ2-1, with a tentative D call TRBD2 (6 bases). The germline V gene encodes CDR1 LNHDA and CDR2 SQIVND (reference sequence). Trimming took 9 bases from V and 3 from J, leaving 9 bases between them. The CDR3 is made up of 12 amino acids. In DNA form, the CDR3 reads TGTGCCAGCGGGACTTTCTACAATGAGCAGTTCTTC. This codes for CASGTFYNEQFF. Together with reference TRBV19 and TRBJ2-1, the CDR3 gives the full variable domain: DGGITQSPKYLFRKEGQNVTLSCEQNLNHDAMYWYRQDPGQGLRLIYYSQIVNDFQKGDIAEGYSVSREKKESFPLTVTSAQKNPTAFYLCASGTFYNEQFFGPGTRLTVL.